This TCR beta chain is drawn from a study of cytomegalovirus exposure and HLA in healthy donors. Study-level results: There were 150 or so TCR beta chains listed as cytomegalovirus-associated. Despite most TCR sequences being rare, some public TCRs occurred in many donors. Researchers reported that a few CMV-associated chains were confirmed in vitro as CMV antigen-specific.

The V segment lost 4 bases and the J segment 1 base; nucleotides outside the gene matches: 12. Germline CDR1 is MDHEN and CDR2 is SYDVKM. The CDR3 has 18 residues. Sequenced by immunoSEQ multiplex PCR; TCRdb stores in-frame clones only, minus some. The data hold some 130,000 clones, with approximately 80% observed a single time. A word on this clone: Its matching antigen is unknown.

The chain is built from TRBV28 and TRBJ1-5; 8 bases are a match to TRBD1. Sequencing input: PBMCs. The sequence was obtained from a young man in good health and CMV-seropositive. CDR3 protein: CASSSIAGTGGSNQPQHF. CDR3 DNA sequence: TGTGCCAGCAGTTCTATCGCCGGGACAGGCGGAAGCAATCAGCCCCAGCATTTT.